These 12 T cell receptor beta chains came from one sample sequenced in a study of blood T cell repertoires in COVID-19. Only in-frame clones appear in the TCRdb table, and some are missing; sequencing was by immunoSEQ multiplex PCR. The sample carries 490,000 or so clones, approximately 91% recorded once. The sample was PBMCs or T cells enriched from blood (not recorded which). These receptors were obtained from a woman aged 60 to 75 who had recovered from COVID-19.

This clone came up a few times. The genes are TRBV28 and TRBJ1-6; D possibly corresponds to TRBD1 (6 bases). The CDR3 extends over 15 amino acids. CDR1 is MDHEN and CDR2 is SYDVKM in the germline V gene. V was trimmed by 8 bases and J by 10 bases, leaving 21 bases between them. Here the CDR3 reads CASVRGGLFASPLHF. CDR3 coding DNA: TGTGCCAGCGTGAGGGGGGGGCTTTTTGCATCACCCCTCCACTTT.

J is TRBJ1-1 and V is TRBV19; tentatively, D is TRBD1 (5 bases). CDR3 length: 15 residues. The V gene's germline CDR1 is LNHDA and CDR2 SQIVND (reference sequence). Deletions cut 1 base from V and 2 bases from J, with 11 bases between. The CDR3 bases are TGTGCCAGTAGTATAGGGTGGGGCAGTAACACTGAAGCTTTCTTT. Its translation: CASSIGWGSNTEAFF.

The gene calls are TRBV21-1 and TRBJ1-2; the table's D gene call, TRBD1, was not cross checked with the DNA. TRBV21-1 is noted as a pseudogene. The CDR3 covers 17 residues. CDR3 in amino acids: CASSKDVTGVPGYGYTF. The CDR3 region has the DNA TGTGCCAGCAGCAAAGACGTGACAGGGGTCCCGGGGTATGGCTACACCTTC.

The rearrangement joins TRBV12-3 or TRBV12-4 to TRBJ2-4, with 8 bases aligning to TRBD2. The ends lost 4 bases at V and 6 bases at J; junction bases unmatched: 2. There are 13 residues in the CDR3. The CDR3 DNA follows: TGTGCCAGCAGTTCCACTAGCGGAAACATTCAGTACTTC. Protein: CASSSTSGNIQYF.

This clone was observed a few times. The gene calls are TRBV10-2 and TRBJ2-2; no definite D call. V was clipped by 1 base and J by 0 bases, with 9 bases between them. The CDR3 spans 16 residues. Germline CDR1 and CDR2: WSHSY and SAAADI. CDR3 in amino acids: CASSELAVANTGELFF. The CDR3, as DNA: TGCGCCAGCAGTGAGTTGGCGGTCGCGAACACCGGGGAGCTGTTTTTT.

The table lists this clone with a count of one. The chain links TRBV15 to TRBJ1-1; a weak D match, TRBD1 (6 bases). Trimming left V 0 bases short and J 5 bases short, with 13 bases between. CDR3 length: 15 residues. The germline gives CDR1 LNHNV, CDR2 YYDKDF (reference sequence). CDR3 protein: CATSRDGGARTEAFF. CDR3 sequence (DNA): TGTGCCACCAGCAGAGATGGGGGGGCGCGGACTGAAGCTTTCTTT. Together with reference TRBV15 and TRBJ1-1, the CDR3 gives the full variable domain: DAMVIQNPRYQVTQFGKPVTLSCSQTLNHNVMYWYQQKSSQAPKLLFHYYDKDFNNEADTPDNFQSRRPNTSFCFLDIRSPGLGDTAMYLCATSRDGGARTEAFFGQGTRLTVV.

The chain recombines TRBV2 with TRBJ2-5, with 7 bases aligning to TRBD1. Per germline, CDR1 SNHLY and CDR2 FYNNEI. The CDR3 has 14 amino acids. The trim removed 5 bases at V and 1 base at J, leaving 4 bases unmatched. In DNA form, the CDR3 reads TGTGCCAGCAGTCCTCGGGACAGCCAAGAGACCCAGTACTTC. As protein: CASSPRDSQETQYF.

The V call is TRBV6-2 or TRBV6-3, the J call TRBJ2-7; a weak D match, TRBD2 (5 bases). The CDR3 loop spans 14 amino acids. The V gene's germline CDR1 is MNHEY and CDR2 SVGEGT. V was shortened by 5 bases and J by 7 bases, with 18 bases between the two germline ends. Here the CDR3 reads CASSRFSRGEEQYV. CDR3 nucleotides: TGTGCCAGCAGTAGATTCTCCCGGGGTGAGGAGCAGTACGTC.

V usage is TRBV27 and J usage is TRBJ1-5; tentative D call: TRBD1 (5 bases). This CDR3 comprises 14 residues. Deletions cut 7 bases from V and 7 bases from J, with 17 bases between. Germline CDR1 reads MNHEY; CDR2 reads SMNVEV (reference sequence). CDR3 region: CASTHRGGGQPQHF. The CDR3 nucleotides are TGTGCCAGCACCCATCGGGGGGGAGGCCAGCCCCAGCATTTT.

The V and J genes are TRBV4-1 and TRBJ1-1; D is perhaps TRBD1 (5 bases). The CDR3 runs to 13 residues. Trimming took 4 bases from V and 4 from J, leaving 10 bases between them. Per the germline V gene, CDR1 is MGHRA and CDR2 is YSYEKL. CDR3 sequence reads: CASSPLGGTEAFF. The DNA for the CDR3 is TGCGCCAGCAGCCCTCTCGGGGGCACTGAAGCTTTCTTT.

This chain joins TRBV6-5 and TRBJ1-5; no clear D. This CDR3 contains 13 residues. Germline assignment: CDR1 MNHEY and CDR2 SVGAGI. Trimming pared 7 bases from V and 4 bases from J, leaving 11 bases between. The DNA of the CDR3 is TGTGCCAGCATGGAGCAGCCTAATCAGCCCCAGCATTTT. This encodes CASMEQPNQPQHF.

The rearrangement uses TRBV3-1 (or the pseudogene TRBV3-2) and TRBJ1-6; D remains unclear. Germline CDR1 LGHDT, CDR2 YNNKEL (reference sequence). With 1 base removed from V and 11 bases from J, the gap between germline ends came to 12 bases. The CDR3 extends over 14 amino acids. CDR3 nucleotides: TGTGCCAGCAGCCAAGTACAGAAGGCGACACCCCTCCACTTT. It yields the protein CASSQVQKATPLHF.